Listed below are T cell receptor beta chains from one sample, sequenced in a study of CD8+ T cells in alopecia areata. Measured with immunoSEQ multiplex PCR; TCRdb has only the in-frame clones, and not every one. The table shows 150,000 or so clones, with about 60% occurring only once. Specimen: CD4+ T cells sorted from blood, collected at week 0. These receptor sequences come from a human donor with alopecia areata. CDR3s include the opening cysteine and the closing phenylalanine or tryptophan. Each record gives: D gene, J gene, V gene, clone size, CDR3 DNA, CDR3 protein. D genes are given only for firm matches. Clone size appears in some rows only: once, few, many, or a class for an expanded clone.

TRBD1	TRBJ1-2	TRBV30	NA	TGTGCCTGGAGTAGACAGGGGAGGAGTGGCTACACCTTC	CAWSRQGRSGYTF
NA	TRBJ1-5	TRBV15	few	TGTGCCACCAGCAGCCCCTCGACAGAAACGGGGAGCAATCAGCCCCAGCATTTT	CATSSPSTETGSNQPQHF
TRBD1	TRBJ2-5	TRBV7-2	few	TGTGCCAGCAGCTTCCAGACAGGGTCCCAAGAGACCCAGTACTTC	CASSFQTGSQETQYF
NA	TRBJ2-5	TRBV29-1	few	TGCAGCGTTGTGGGGACCCACCAAGAGACCCAGTACTTC	CSVVGTHQETQYF
NA	TRBJ2-2	TRBV11-2	NA	TGTGCCAGCAGCTTAGACGGTAGTCGGGGGGAGCTGTTTTTT	CASSLDGSRGELFF
TRBD1	TRBJ2-7	TRBV7-2	NA	TGTGCCAGCAGCCCAAGTTTAGGACAGGGTTCCTACGAGCAGTACTTC	CASSPSLGQGSYEQYF
TRBD1	TRBJ1-5	TRBV27	NA	TGTGCCAGCAGTTTTATAGGGGGCAGCGCCGGCAATCAGCCCCAGCATTTT	CASSFIGGSAGNQPQHF
NA	TRBJ1-5	TRBV30	NA	TGTGCCTGGAGCCCCCAGAGCAATCAGCCCCAGCATTTT	CAWSPQSNQPQHF
NA	TRBJ2-1	TRBV2	NA	TGTGCCAGCAGGCGGGACTCCTACAATGAGCAGTTCTTC	CASRRDSYNEQFF
NA	TRBJ2-2	TRBV29-1	NA	TGCAGCGCGGGACCGAACACCGGGGAGCTGTTTTTT	CSAGPNTGELFF
NA	TRBJ2-1	TRBV7-7	NA	TGTGCTAGCAGCTTAGGCGGGGAGAGCAATGAGCAGTTCTTC	CASSLGGESNEQFF
TRBD2	TRBJ2-5	TRBV6-5	NA	TGTGCCAGCAGTTCAACTCTAGCGGGGAGCGAGACCCAGTACTTC	CASSSTLAGSETQYF
NA	TRBJ1-5	TRBV5-1	few	TGCGCCAGCAGCTCCAACGGGGATCAGCCCCAGCATTTT	CASSSNGDQPQHF
NA	TRBJ2-2	TRBV11-2	NA	TGTGCCAGCAGCTTGGGACTGAACACCGGGGAGCTGTTTTTT	CASSLGLNTGELFF
NA	TRBJ1-6	TRBV4-3	NA	TGCGCCAGCAGCCAGCGATATGACAATCCAGGGACCTATAATTCACCCCTCCACTTT	CASSQRYDNPGTYNSPLHF
NA	TRBJ1-3	TRBV14	NA	TGTGCCAGCAGCCAAGTGAGTCAGGGAACTGGAAACACCATATATTTT	CASSQVSQGTGNTIYF
NA	TRBJ1-2	TRBV30	few	TGTGCCTGGAGTGTACCGGGGTCAACTAACTATGGCTACACCTTC	CAWSVPGSTNYGYTF
NA	TRBJ2-6	TRBV19	NA	TGTGCCAGTAGTATACCATCGATGGTCTCTGGGGCCAACGTCCTGACTTTC	CASSIPSMVSGANVLTF
NA	TRBJ1-5	TRBV23-1	NA	TGCGCCAGCAGCCCAAACCGAGCCCAGCATTTT	CASSPNRAQHF
TRBD2	TRBJ2-1	TRBV15	NA	TGTGCCACCAGCAGAGACGGCGGGGGGTACAATGAGCAGTTCTTC	CATSRDGGGYNEQFF
NA	TRBJ2-5	TRBV9	NA	TGTGCCAGCAACGCCTTTCAGAACCTCCAAGAGACCCAGTACTTC	CASNAFQNLQETQYF
TRBD1	TRBJ2-3	TRBV30	NA	TGTGCCTGGAGTGGGTCAGGGGGCGCGAGTGCTACGCAGTATTTT	CAWSGSGGASATQYF
NA	TRBJ1-5	TRBV5-1	NA	TGCGCCAGCAGCTTGCCCCCCAACCCCCAGCCCCAGCATTTT	CASSLPPNPQPQHF
TRBD2	TRBJ2-1	TRBV18	NA	TGTGCCAGCTCACCGGGACTAGCGAGCTCCTACAATGAGCAGTTCTTC	CASSPGLASSYNEQFF
NA	TRBJ2-5	TRBV29-1	few	TGCAGCGTGGATTGGGGAGAGACCCAGTACTTC	CSVDWGETQYF
NA	TRBJ2-5	TRBV5-1	NA	TGCGCCAGCAGCTTGGCGGCAGAGACCCAGTACTTC	CASSLAAETQYF
TRBD1	TRBJ2-7	TRBV30	NA	TGTGCCTGGACCTGGCCGGGACAGGGGAAAGAGCAGTACTTC	CAWTWPGQGKEQYF
TRBD1	TRBJ1-1	TRBV29-1	NA	TGCAGCGTACAGGGGGCGATTACTGAAGCTTTCTTT	CSVQGAITEAFF
TRBD1	TRBJ1-2	TRBV29-1	NA	TGCAGCGTTGACTTGATAGGGGGCGGCTACACCTTC	CSVDLIGGGYTF
TRBD1	TRBJ1-2	TRBV10-3	NA	TGTGCCATCAGTGCCAGTCCGACAGGGTTCCTCTATGGCTACACCTTC	CAISASPTGFLYGYTF
NA	TRBJ1-2	TRBV5-1	NA	TGCGCCAGCAGCTTGGATAGTGCCGGAGTGGGAGGCTACACCTTC	CASSLDSAGVGGYTF
NA	TRBJ2-3	TRBV5-6	NA	TGTGCCAGCAGCTTAGAGTATACGGCGCTGACGCAGTATTTT	CASSLEYTALTQYF
NA	TRBJ2-7	TRBV15	NA	TGTGCCACCAGTTATCAGGGGTCCTCCTACGAGCAGTACTTC	CATSYQGSSYEQYF